The entry below describes one T cell receptor beta chain. Its antigen is as yet unknown. The method was immunoSEQ multiplex PCR; TCRdb's version includes in-frame clones alone and lacks a portion of them. The table has 30,000 to 45,000 clones, 93% seen once. This entry comes from a study of graft-versus-host responses after intestinal transplantation. As for the study in general: Anti-thymocyte globulin induction was given to all recipients, followed by tacrolimus and steroids for around three years. Findings and limits, study-wide: Early HvG declines after transplant were associated with peak circulating GvH clone levels. High graft-versus-host to host-versus-graft clonal ratios were seen in allografts of patients with graft-donor T cell macrochimerism. The recipient marrow held GvH clones, and some of them showed up first in ileum or blood.

The material sequenced was unstimulated CD8+ T cells sorted from spleen or lymph node cells, taken before transplant. The origin of this receptor is a human donor who was the organ donor for an intestinal transplant.

The DNA of the CDR3 is TGTGCCAGCAGTCCCCGAGGGGGGCCCGATGAGCAGTTCTTC. Amino acids: CASSPRGGPDEQFF. The V gene is TRBV9, the J gene TRBJ2-1, with D perhaps TRBD1 or TRBD2 (6 bases each). CDR3 length: 14 residues. The V end was cut by 5 bases, the J end by 8 bases, with 17 bases between. Germline V gene sequence: CDR1 SGDLS, CDR2 YYNGEE.